This T cell receptor beta chain came from a study of synovial regulatory T cells in juvenile arthritis. Notes on the study in general: iaTreg cells shared more CDR3 sequences with synovial Tregs than other blood Tregs did.

Assay: immunoSEQ multiplex PCR; the TCRdb copy retains only in-frame clones and omits some. In total, the table holds about 10,000 clones. The CDR3 loop spans 14 amino acids. No DNA was logged. Looked up from germline, CDR1 is MNHEY and CDR2 is SMNVEV (reference sequence). Details on this clone: Its antigen remains unidentified.

The chain uses TRBV27 and TRBJ1-4; without DNA, the TCRdb call of TRBD1 cannot be checked. The clonotype comes from a donor aged 2-30 years with juvenile idiopathic arthritis. The sample taken for sequencing was Treg cells from blood. The subset was: remaining (HLA-DR-negative) circulating blood Treg cells. CDR3 amino acids: CASGYRGRDEKLFF.